A selection of T cell receptor beta chains follows, all from one sample in a study of Tregs in tolerant kidney transplant recipients. Assay used: immunoSEQ multiplex PCR; TCRdb lists only in-frame clones, some missing. Altogether over 50,000 clones are present, roughly 88% being singletons, with the ten largest covering under 2.5%. The input for sequencing was Tregs from blood, taken before the transplant. All receptors come from a human donor who received a combined kidney and bone marrow transplant. Both conserved end residues are trimmed from each CDR3. Fields, in order: V gene, J gene, CDR3 protein.

V gene: TRBV5-1
J gene: TRBJ2-7
CDR3 protein: ASSSSSPYEQY

V gene: TRBV30
J gene: TRBJ2-5
CDR3 protein: AWSQGAIETQY

V gene: TRBV7-6
J gene: TRBJ1-5
CDR3 protein: ASSLNGGRGDQPQH

V gene: TRBV7-2
J gene: TRBJ1-5
CDR3 protein: ASSPEMRGRGNQPQH

V gene: TRBV7-2
J gene: TRBJ2-5
CDR3 protein: ASSFLGETQY

V gene: TRBV29-1
J gene: TRBJ2-7
CDR3 protein: SVGRTSGGNEQY

V gene: TRBV6-1
J gene: TRBJ2-3
CDR3 protein: ASSDTRVADTQY

V gene: TRBV20-1
J gene: TRBJ1-2
CDR3 protein: SATGPRGYT

V gene: TRBV5-1
J gene: TRBJ2-3
CDR3 protein: ASRWSETSTDTQY

V gene: TRBV5-6
J gene: TRBJ1-2
CDR3 protein: ASSLKAGGAYGYT

V gene: TRBV7-8
J gene: TRBJ2-3
CDR3 protein: ASSFGAGASDTQY

V gene: TRBV28
J gene: TRBJ2-7
CDR3 protein: ASSFVGTGDPEQY

V gene: TRBV30
J gene: TRBJ1-2
CDR3 protein: AREVRGKNYGYT

V gene: TRBV11-2
J gene: TRBJ2-2
CDR3 protein: ASTLRRPNTGELF

V gene: TRBV5-5
J gene: TRBJ1-2
CDR3 protein: ASSLGGPYGYT

V gene: TRBV5-1
J gene: TRBJ2-1
CDR3 protein: ASTRDGSYNEQF

V gene: TRBV10-3
J gene: TRBJ2-7
CDR3 protein: AISLIGGSYEQY

V gene: TRBV5-6
J gene: TRBJ1-2
CDR3 protein: ASSLVGAWGYT

V gene: TRBV7-6
J gene: TRBJ2-5
CDR3 protein: ASSLGSLGEQY

V gene: TRBV5-5
J gene: TRBJ1-6
CDR3 protein: ASSLAPGLLH

V gene: TRBV5-1
J gene: TRBJ2-5
CDR3 protein: ASSQAGKKEETQY

V gene: TRBV4-1
J gene: TRBJ1-2
CDR3 protein: ASSQETGAGYT

V gene: TRBV4-1
J gene: TRBJ1-4
CDR3 protein: ASSQGLATTNEKLF

V gene: TRBV5-1
J gene: TRBJ2-1
CDR3 protein: ASSFTSGGLSNEQF

V gene: TRBV11-3
J gene: TRBJ2-1
CDR3 protein: ASSRTTHSYNEQF

V gene: TRBV11-3
J gene: TRBJ2-7
CDR3 protein: ASSLFTLTGYSYEQY

V gene: TRBV6-1
J gene: TRBJ2-2
CDR3 protein: ATRGTSTGELF

V gene: TRBV6-1
J gene: TRBJ2-1
CDR3 protein: ASSVQRGSYNEQF

V gene: TRBV19
J gene: TRBJ1-2
CDR3 protein: ASSISGYGYT

V gene: TRBV28
J gene: TRBJ1-1
CDR3 protein: ASTREGYTEAF

V gene: TRBV7-6
J gene: TRBJ2-7
CDR3 protein: ASSLVGVKGAEQY

V gene: TRBV6-1
J gene: TRBJ2-7
CDR3 protein: ASSDRLGRVYEQY

V gene: TRBV18
J gene: TRBJ2-1
CDR3 protein: ASSHSTVTLGNEQF

V gene: TRBV28
J gene: TRBJ2-3
CDR3 protein: ASRGRATDTQY

V gene: TRBV10-1
J gene: TRBJ1-2
CDR3 protein: ASSESLREDYGYT

V gene: TRBV4-3
J gene: TRBJ2-3
CDR3 protein: ASSQGPADTQY

V gene: TRBV9
J gene: TRBJ2-5
CDR3 protein: ASSGPRGETQY

V gene: TRBV6-1
J gene: TRBJ1-2
CDR3 protein: AGFDGHYGYT

V gene: TRBV5-6
J gene: TRBJ2-4
CDR3 protein: ASSLGEGLAKNIQY

V gene: TRBV7-3
J gene: TRBJ2-2
CDR3 protein: ASSSPRVKLF

V gene: TRBV6-1
J gene: TRBJ2-1
CDR3 protein: ATQSSGRGYNEQF

V gene: TRBV7-9
J gene: TRBJ1-2
CDR3 protein: ASSFSINYGYT

V gene: TRBV4-1
J gene: TRBJ1-1
CDR3 protein: ASSPRQQPFMNTEAF

V gene: TRBV7-2
J gene: TRBJ2-3
CDR3 protein: ASSSPGIPDTQY

V gene: TRBV7-2
J gene: TRBJ2-3
CDR3 protein: ASSLEERTDTQY

V gene: TRBV6-5
J gene: TRBJ1-1
CDR3 protein: ASTPGRDSVAF

V gene: TRBV5-1
J gene: TRBJ1-2
CDR3 protein: ASSLGGLANYGYT

V gene: TRBV7-9
J gene: TRBJ2-5
CDR3 protein: ASRGRGAQGPETQY

V gene: TRBV11-1
J gene: TRBJ1-4
CDR3 protein: ASSLRDEKLF

V gene: TRBV4-1
J gene: TRBJ2-3
CDR3 protein: ASSLARLGDTQY

V gene: TRBV6-6
J gene: TRBJ2-7
CDR3 protein: ASSRQGRAYEQY

V gene: TRBV19
J gene: TRBJ1-3
CDR3 protein: ASSPRRGENTIY

V gene: TRBV9
J gene: TRBJ1-1
CDR3 protein: ASSVGRSVQGGGAF

V gene: TRBV20-1
J gene: TRBJ2-2
CDR3 protein: SARVLGELF

V gene: TRBV11-2
J gene: TRBJ1-1
CDR3 protein: ASSLAAGLEAF